The 7 T cell receptor beta chains presented below share a single source sample, sequenced in a study of monozygotic twins with cystic fibrosis. Produced via immunoSEQ multiplex PCR; TCRdb's table is partial and in-frame only. This sample has some 11,000 clones; around 95% occur once, and the top ten carry around 0.83%. Specimen: blood. Source of these receptors: a boy younger than 18 with cystic fibrosis.

V usage is TRBV5-6 and J usage is TRBJ1-1; D may be TRBD1 (5 bases). V lost 6 bases to trimming and J lost 0 bases, with 15 bases between them. This CDR3 comprises 15 residues. Germline lookup yields CDR1 SGHDT and CDR2 YYEEEE. CDR3 region: CASIFGAAMNTEAFF. The DNA of the CDR3 is TGTGCCAGCATCTTCGGGGCGGCTATGAACACTGAAGCTTTCTTT.

The genes are TRBV6-1 and TRBJ1-4; 7 nucleotides match TRBD1. Germline trimming cut 6 bases from V and 5 bases from J; bases unmatched to any gene: 9. Germline V gives CDR1 MNHNS, CDR2 SASEGT. This CDR3 region has 15 residues. The CDR3 loop reads CASREFGTENEKLFF. The CDR3 DNA reads as TGTGCCAGCAGGGAGTTCGGGACAGAAAATGAAAAACTGTTTTTT.

This clone was recorded only once. One end of the junction fails to match germline, which may point to a read error. J is TRBJ2-1 and V is TRBV6-5; D unresolved. Per the germline V gene, CDR1 is MNHEY and CDR2 is SVGAGI. The CDR3 totals 13 residues. CDR3 region: CASIYSEYNEQFF. The CDR3 DNA follows: TGTGCCAGCATTTACTCAGAATACAATGAGCAGTTCTTC.

The gene calls are TRBV6-5 and TRBJ1-1; the D is unclear. V lost 4 bases and J 1 base, leaving 7 bases between the germline ends. The germline V gene encodes CDR1 MNHEY and CDR2 SVGAGI. The CDR3 spans 13 residues. In DNA, the CDR3 is TGTGCCAGCAGTTCCCCAGAGAACACTGAAGCTTTCTTT. Translation: CASSSPENTEAFF.

The rearrangement uses TRBV19 and TRBJ2-4, with D uncertain. V lost 0 bases, J lost 8 bases, and 5 bases lay in between. There are 12 residues in the CDR3. In germline, CDR1 is LNHDA, CDR2 SQIVND (reference sequence). CDR3 sequence reads: CASSIDRDIQYF. The CDR3, as DNA: TGTGCCAGTAGTATAGATCGGGACATTCAGTACTTC.

The J gene is TRBJ2-2, the V gene TRBV10-2, with 8 bases lining up with TRBD2. CDR1 WSHSY and CDR2 SAAADI come from the germline V gene. This CDR3 is built from 16 residues. Trimming at V came to 6 bases and at J to 3 bases, leaving 9 bases not matched to a gene. CDR3 amino acids: CASRVSGGSYTGELFF. The DNA for the CDR3 is TGCGCCAGCAGGGTATCGGGGGGGTCTTACACCGGGGAGCTGTTTTTT.

Only one count was recorded for this clone. The V gene is TRBV6-6, the J gene TRBJ1-2; D is ambiguous. Trimming removed 10 bases at V and 1 base at J, with 16 bases between. The germline gives CDR1 MNHNY, CDR2 SVGAGI (reference sequence). The CDR3 has 14 residues. For the CDR3, the DNA is TGTGCCATAAGACCAGACGGGAGTAACTATGGCTACACCTTC. Translated, it gives CAIRPDGSNYGYTF.